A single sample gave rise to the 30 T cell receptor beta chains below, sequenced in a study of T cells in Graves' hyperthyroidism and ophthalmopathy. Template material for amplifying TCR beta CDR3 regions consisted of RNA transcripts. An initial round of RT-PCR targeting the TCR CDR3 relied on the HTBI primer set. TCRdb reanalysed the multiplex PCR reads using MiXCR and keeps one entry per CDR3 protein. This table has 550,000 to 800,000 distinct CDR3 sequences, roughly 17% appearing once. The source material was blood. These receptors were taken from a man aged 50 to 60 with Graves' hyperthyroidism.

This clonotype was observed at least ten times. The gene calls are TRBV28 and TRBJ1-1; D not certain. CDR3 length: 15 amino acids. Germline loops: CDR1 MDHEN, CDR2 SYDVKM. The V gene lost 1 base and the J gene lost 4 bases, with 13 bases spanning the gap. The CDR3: CASSLFTSWGTEAFF. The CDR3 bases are TGTGCCAGCAGTTTATTTACCAGCTGGGGCACTGAAGCTTTCTTT.

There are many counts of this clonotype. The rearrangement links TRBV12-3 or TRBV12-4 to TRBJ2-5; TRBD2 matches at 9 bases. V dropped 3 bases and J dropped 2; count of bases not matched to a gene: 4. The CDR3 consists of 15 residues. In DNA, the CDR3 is TGTGCCAGCAGTTTGGGACTAGCAGCTCAAGAGACCCAGTACTTC. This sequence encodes CASSLGLAAQETQYF.

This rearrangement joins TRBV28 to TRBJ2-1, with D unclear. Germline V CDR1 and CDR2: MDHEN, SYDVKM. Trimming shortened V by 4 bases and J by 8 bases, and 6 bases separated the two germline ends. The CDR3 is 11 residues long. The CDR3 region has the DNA TGTGCCAGCAGTTATCAATATGAGCAGTTCTTC. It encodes CASSYQYEQFF.

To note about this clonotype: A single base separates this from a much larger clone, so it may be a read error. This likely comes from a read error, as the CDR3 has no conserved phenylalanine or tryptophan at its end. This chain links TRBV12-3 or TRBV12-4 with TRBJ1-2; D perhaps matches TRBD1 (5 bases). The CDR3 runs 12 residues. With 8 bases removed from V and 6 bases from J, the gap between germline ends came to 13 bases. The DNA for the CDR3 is TGTGCCAGCTTTGGGGCAGGGAATGGCTACACCCTC. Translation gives CASFGAGNGYTL.

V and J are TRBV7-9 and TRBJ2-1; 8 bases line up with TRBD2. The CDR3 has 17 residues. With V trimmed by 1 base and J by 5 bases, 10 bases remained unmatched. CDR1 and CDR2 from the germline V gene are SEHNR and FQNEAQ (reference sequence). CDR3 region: CASSLVFQRETHNEQFF. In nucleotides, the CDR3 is TGTGCCAGCAGCTTAGTTTTTCAGCGGGAGACCCACAATGAGCAGTTCTTC.

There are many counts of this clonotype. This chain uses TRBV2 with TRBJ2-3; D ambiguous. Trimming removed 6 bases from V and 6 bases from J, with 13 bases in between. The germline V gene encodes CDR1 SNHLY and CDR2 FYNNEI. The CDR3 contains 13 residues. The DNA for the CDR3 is TGTGCCAGCAGCCACCCGGACGAGGATACGCAGTATTTT. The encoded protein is CASSHPDEDTQYF.

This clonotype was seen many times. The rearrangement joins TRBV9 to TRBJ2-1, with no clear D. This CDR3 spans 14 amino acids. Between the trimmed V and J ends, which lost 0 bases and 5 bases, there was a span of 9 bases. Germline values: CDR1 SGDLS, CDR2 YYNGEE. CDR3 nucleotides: TGTGCCAGCAGCGTAGAGCCCAGGAACAATGAGCAGTTCTTC. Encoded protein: CASSVEPRNNEQFF.

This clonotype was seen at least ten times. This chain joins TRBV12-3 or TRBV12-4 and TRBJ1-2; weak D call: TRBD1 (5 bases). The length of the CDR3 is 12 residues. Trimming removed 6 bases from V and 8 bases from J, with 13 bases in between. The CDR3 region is CASRPGTRGYTF. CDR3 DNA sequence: TGTGCCAGCAGACCCGGGACCCGGGGCTACACCTTC.

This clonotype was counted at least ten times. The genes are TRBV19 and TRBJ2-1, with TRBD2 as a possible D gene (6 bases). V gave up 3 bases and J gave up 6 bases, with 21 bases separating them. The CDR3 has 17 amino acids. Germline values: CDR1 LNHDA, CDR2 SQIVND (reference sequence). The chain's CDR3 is CASSIARPGGTINEQFF. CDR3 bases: TGTGCCAGTAGTATCGCGAGACCGGGCGGGACCATCAATGAGCAGTTCTTC.

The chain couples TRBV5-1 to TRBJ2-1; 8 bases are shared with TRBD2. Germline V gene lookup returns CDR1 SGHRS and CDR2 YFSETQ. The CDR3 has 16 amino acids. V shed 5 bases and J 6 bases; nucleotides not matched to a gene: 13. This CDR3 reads CASRAGLALGGNEQFF. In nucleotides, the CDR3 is TGCGCCAGCAGAGCCGGACTAGCTCTAGGGGGCAATGAGCAGTTCTTC. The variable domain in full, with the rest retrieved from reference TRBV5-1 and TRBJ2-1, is KAGVTQTPRYLIKTRGQQVTLSCSPISGHRSVSWYQQTPGQGLQFLFEYFSETQRNKGNFPGRFSGRQFSNSRSEMNVSTLELGDSALYLCASRAGLALGGNEQFFGPGTRLTVL.

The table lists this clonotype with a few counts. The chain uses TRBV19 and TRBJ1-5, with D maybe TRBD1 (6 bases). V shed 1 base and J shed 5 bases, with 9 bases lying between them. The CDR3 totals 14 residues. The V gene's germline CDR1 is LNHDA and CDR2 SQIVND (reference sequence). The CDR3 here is CASSIAPGDQPQHF. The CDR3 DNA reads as TGTGCCAGTAGTATAGCTCCAGGGGATCAGCCCCAGCATTTT.

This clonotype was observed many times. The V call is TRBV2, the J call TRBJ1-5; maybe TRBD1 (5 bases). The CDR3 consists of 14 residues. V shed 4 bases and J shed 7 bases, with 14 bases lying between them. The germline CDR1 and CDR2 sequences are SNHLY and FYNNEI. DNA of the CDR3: TGTGCCAGCAGTGCTCAGGGAGTGGGACAGCCCCAGCATTTT. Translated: CASSAQGVGQPQHF.

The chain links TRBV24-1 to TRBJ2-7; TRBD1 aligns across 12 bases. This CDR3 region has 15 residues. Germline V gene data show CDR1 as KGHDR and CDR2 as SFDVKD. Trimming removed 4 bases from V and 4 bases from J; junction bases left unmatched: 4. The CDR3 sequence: CATSDGTGGLYEQYF. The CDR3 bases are TGTGCCACCAGTGACGGGACAGGGGGCTTGTACGAGCAGTACTTC.

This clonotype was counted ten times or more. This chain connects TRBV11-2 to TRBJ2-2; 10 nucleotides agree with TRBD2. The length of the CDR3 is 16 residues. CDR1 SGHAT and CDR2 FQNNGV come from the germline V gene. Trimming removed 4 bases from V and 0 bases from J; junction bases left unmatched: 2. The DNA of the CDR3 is TGTGCCAGCAGCTGGACTAGCGGAGCGAACACCGGGGAGCTGTTTTTT. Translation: CASSWTSGANTGELFF.

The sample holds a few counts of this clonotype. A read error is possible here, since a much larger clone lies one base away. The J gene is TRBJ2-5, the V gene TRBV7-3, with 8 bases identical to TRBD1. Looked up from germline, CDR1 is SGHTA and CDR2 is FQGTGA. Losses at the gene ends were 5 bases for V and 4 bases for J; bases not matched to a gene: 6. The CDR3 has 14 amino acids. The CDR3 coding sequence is TGTGCCAGCAGCACGGCAGGGGGCCGAGAGACCCAGTACTTC. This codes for CASSTAGGRETQYF.

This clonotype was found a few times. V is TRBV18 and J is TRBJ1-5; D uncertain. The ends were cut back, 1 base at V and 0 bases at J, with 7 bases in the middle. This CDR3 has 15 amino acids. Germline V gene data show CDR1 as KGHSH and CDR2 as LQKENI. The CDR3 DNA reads TGTGCCAGCTCACCACAGAGGGTTAGCAATCAGCCCCAGCATTTT. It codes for CASSPQRVSNQPQHF.

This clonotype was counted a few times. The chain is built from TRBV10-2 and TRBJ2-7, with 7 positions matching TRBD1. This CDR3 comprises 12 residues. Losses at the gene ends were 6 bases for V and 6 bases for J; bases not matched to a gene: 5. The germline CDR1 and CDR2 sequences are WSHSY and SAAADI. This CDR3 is CASRGDRAEQYF. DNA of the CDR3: TGCGCCAGCAGGGGGGACAGAGCCGAGCAGTACTTC.

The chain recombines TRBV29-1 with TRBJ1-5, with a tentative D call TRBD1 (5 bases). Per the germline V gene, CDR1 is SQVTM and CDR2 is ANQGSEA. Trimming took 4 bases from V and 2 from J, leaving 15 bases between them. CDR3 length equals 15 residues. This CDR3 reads CSVAMTVEGNQPQHF. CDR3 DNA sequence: TGCAGCGTTGCTATGACAGTTGAAGGCAATCAGCCCCAGCATTTT.

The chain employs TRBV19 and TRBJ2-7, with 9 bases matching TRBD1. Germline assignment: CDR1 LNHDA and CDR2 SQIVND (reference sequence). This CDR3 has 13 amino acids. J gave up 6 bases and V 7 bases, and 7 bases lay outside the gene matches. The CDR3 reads CASTPGTGLEQYF. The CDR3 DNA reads TGTGCCAGTACTCCCGGGACAGGGCTCGAGCAGTACTTC.

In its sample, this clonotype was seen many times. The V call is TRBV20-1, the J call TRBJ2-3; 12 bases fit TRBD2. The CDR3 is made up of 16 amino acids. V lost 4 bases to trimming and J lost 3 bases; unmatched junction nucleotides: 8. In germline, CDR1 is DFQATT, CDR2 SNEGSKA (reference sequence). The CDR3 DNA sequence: TGCAGTGCTACCGATAGACTAGCGGGAGCAACAGATACGCAGTATTTT. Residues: CSATDRLAGATDTQYF.

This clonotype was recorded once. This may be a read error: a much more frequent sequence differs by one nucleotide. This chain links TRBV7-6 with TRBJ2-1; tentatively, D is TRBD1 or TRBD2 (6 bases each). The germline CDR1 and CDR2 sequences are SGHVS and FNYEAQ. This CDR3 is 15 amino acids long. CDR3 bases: TGTCCCAGCAGCTGGGGGCGGGGCGCCAACAATGAGCAGTTCTTC. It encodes CPSSWGRGANNEQFF.

CDR3 amino acids: CAWSEGGRYNTEAFF. CDR3 DNA: TGTGCCTGGAGCGAGGGGGGGAGGTACAACACTGAAGCTTTCTTT. The rearrangement links TRBV30 to TRBJ1-1, with D possibly being TRBD1 (6 bases). The CDR3 length is 15 residues. The V gene lost 3 bases and the J gene lost 2 bases, with 16 bases spanning the gap. From germline, CDR1 is GTSNPN and CDR2 SVGIG (reference sequence).

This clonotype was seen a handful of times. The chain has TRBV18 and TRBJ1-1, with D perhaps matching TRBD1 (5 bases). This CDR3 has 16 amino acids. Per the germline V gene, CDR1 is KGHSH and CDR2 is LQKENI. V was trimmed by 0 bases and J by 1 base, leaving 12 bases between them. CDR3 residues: CASSPPGTGANTEAFF. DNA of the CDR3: TGTGCCAGCTCACCACCAGGGACTGGGGCGAACACTGAAGCTTTCTTT.

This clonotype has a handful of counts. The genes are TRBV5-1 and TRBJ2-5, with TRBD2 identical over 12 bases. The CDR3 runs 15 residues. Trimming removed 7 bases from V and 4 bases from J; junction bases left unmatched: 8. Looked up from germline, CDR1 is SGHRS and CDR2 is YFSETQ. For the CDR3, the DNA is TGCGCCAGCGGAAGACTAGCGGGAGCAGCAGAGACCCAGTACTTC. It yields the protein CASGRLAGAAETQYF.

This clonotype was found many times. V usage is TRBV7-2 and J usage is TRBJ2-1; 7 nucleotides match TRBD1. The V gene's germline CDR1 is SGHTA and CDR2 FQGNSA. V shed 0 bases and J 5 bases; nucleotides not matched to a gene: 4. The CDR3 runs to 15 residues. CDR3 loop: CASSLARTGDNEQFF. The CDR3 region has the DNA TGTGCCAGCAGCTTAGCCAGGACAGGCGACAATGAGCAGTTCTTC.

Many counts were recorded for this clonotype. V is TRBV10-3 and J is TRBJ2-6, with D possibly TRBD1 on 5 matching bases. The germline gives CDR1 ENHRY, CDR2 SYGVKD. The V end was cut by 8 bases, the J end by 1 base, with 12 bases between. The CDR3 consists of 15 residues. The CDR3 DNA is TGTGCCATCGGTGGGGCAAGATCTGGGGCCAACGTCCTGACTTTC. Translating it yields CAIGGARSGANVLTF.

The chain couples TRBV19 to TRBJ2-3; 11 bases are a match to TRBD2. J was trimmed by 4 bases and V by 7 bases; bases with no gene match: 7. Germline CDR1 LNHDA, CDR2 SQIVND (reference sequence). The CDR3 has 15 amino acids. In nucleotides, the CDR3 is TGTGCCAGTATCTCGGGACTAGCGGACGCAGATACGCAGTATTTT. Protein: CASISGLADADTQYF. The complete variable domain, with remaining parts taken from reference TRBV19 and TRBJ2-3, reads DGGITQSPKYLFRKEGQNVTLSCEQNLNHDAMYWYRQDPGQGLRLIYYSQIVNDFQKGDIAEGYSVSREKKESFPLTVTSAQKNPTAFYLCASISGLADADTQYFGPGTRLTVL.

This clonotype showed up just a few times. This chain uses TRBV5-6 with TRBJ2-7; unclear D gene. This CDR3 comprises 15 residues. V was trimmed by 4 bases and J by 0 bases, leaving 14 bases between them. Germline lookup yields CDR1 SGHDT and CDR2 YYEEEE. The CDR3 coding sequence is TGTGCCAGCAGCCCCCCCCCACCGTCCTCCTACGAGCAGTACTTC. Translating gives CASSPPPPSSYEQYF.

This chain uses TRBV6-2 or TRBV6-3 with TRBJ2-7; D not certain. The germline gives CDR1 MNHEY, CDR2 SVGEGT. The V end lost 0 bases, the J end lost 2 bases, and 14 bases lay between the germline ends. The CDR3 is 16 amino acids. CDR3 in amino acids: CASSYSATRATYEQYF. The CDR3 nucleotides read TGTGCCAGCAGTTACTCCGCGACCCGGGCAACCTACGAGCAGTACTTC.

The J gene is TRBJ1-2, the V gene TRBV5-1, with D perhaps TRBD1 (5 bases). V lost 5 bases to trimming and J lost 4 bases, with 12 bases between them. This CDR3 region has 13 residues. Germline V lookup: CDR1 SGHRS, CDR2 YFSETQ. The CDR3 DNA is TGCGCCAGCAGTTACGACAGCTCCTATGGCTACACCTTC. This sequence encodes CASSYDSSYGYTF.